This TCR beta chain was found in a study of blood T cells in healthy people across ages. Study outcomes and limitations: When one million T cells were used, diversity estimates were thought to be underestimates. Because donor CMV status was unknown, expanded clonotype changes were possibly confounded.

The CDR3 loop spans 14 amino acids. Trimming took 1 base from V and 2 from J, leaving 7 bases between them. Primed by a sample-barcoded 5' primer and a J-beta primer mix, a second PCR proceeded for about 6 to 12 cycles. TCRdb re-derived calls from the 5' RACE reads in MiXCR, one entry per CDR3 protein. The sample holds about 780,000 distinct CDR3 sequences, 35% to 60% seen once. Each donor supplied 8 to 10 milliliters of peripheral blood. Per-sample yields of isolated PBMCs were at least 6 million. Turning to this clonotype: No antigen is known for it.

The sequence was obtained from a man older than 75 in good health. The sample comprised blood. The rearrangement links TRBV12-3 or TRBV12-4 to TRBJ2-3; D ambiguous. In nucleotides, the CDR3 is TGTGCCAGCAGTTTAGTGGACCACACAGATACGCAGTATTTT. As protein: CASSLVDHTDTQYF.